Each of the 5 T cell receptor beta chains below was sequenced from the same sample in a study of blood T cells in healthy people across ages. Combining a sample-barcoded 5' primer with a J-beta primer mix, a second PCR ran for about 6 to 12 cycles. A single record per CDR3 protein comes from TCRdb applying MiXCR to the 5' RACE reads. The data contain approximately 1.5 million distinct CDR3 sequences, about 32% of them singletons. Input material: blood. The receptors derive from a woman in her twenties or thirties in good health.

This clonotype was detected a few times. This chain connects TRBV7-9 to TRBJ1-2, with 7 bases fitting TRBD1. CDR1 and CDR2 from the germline V gene are SEHNR and FQNEAQ (reference sequence). Germline trimming cut 0 bases from V and 7 bases from J; bases unmatched to any gene: 5. This CDR3 is 14 amino acids long. The CDR3 loop reads CASSLAQGVSGYTF. In DNA form, the CDR3 reads TGTGCCAGCAGCTTAGCGCAGGGGGTTAGTGGCTACACCTTC.

This chain uses TRBV7-3 with TRBJ2-1; 7 bases agree with TRBD1. The CDR3 contains 15 residues. CDR1 and CDR2 from the germline V gene are SGHTA and FQGTGA. Trimming at V came to 4 bases and at J to 4 bases, leaving 7 bases not matched to a gene. CDR3 bases: TGTGCCAGCAGCTCAGACAGGGAACCTTACAATGAGCAGTTCTTC. This translates into CASSSDREPYNEQFF.

This clonotype was counted only a few times. This chain uses TRBV7-2 with TRBJ1-2; D gene uncertain. The CDR3 has 13 amino acids. V was trimmed by 4 bases and J by 6 bases, leaving 12 bases between them. CDR1 and CDR2 (germline): SGHTA, FQGNSA. For the CDR3, the DNA is TGTGCCAGCAGCTCCCAATCGGGCCATGGCTACACCTTC. This gives the protein CASSSQSGHGYTF.

This clonotype appeared a few times. The chain employs TRBV2 and TRBJ1-1; TRBD1 is a possible D gene (6 bases). The CDR3 extends over 13 amino acids. CDR1 and CDR2 (germline): SNHLY, FYNNEI. Trimming cost V 4 bases and J 4 bases, with 10 bases left between them. This CDR3 is CASSAGEGTEAFF. DNA for the CDR3: TGTGCCAGCAGTGCAGGGGAGGGCACTGAAGCTTTCTTT.

This clonotype was seen a few times. The V gene is TRBV20-1, the J gene TRBJ1-2; D unclear. The CDR3 has 13 residues. Germline CDR1 is DFQATT and CDR2 is SNEGSKA (reference sequence). V dropped 6 bases and J dropped 3 bases, with 14 bases sitting between them. The CDR3 nucleotides are TGCAGTGCCAAGTTAGCTGAGGACTATGGCTACACCTTC. Protein sequence: CSAKLAEDYGYTF.